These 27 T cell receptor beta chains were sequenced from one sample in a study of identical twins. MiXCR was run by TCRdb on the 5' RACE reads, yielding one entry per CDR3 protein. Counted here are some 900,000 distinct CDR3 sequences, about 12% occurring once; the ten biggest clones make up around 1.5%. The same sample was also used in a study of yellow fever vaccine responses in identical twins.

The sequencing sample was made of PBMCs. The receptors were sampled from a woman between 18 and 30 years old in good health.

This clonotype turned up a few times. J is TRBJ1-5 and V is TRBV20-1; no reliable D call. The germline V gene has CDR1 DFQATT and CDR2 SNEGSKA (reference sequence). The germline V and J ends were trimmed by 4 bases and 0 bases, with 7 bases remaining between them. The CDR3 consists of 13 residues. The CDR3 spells CSAMSGSNQPQHF. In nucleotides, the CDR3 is TGCAGTGCTATGTCCGGTAGCAATCAGCCCCAGCATTTT.

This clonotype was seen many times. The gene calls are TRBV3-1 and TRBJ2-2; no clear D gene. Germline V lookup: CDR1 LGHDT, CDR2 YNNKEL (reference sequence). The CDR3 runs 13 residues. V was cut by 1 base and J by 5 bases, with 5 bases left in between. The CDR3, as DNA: TGTGCCAGCAGCCAAGTGTTGACCGGGGAGCTGTTTTTT. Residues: CASSQVLTGELFF.

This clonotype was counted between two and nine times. CDR3 sequence (DNA): TGTGCCAGCAGCCCCCTAGCGGGAGGGCGTAATTATGCCCAGTACTTC. Protein sequence: CASSPLAGGRNYAQYF. The chain combines TRBV6-1 with TRBJ2-5; TRBD2 matches at 12 bases. The CDR3 totals 16 residues. Trimming cost V 6 bases and J 9 bases; bases outside gene matches: 14. CDR1 and CDR2 from the germline V gene are MNHNS and SASEGT.

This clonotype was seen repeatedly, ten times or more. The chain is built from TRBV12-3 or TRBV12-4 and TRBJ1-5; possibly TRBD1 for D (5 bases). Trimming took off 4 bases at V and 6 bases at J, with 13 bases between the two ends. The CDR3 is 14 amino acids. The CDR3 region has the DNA TGTGCCAGCAGTTGGGGGGAAGGAAGTCAGCCCCAGCATTTT. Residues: CASSWGEGSQPQHF.

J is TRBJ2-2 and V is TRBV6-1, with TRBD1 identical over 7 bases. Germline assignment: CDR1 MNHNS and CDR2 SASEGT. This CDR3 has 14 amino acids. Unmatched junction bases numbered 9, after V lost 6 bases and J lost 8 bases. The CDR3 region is CASSAYVGQGELFF. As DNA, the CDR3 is TGTGCCAGCAGCGCCTATGTGGGACAGGGGGAGCTGTTTTTT.

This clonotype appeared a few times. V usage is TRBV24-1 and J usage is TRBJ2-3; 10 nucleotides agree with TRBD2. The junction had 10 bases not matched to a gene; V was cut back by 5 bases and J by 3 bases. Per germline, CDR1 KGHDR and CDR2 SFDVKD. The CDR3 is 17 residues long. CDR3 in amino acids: CATSAQPSGSWTDTQYF. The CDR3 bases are TGTGCCACCAGTGCTCAACCTAGCGGGAGTTGGACAGATACGCAGTATTTT.

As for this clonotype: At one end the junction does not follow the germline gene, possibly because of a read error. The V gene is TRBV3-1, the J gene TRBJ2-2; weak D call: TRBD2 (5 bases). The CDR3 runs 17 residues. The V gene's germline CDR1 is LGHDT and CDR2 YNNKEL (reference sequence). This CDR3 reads CATSQQVEGTNTGELFF. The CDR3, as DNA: TGTGCCACCAGCCAGCAGGTTGAGGGTACGAACACCGGGGAGCTGTTTTTT.

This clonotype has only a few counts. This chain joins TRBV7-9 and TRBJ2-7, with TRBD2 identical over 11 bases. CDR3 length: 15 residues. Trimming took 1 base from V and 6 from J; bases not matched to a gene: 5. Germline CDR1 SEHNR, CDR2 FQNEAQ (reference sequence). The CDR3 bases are TGTGCCAGCAGCTTAGAAGGACTAGCGGGCGCCGAGCAGTACTTC. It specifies CASSLEGLAGAEQYF.

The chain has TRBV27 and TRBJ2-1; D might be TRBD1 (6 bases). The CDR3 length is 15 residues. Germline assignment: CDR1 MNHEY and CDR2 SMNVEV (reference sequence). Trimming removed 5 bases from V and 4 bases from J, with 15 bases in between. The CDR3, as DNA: TGTGCCAGCAGTCCCCCCCCAGGGGTGTACAATGAGCAGTTCTTC. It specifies CASSPPPGVYNEQFF.

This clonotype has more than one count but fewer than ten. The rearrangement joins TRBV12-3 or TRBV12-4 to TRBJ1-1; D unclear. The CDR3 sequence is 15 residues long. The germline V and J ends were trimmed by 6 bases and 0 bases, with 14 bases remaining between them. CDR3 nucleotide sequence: TGTGCCAGCAGGAGGGCGGCCTCCATGAACACTGAAGCTTTCTTT. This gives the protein CASRRAASMNTEAFF.

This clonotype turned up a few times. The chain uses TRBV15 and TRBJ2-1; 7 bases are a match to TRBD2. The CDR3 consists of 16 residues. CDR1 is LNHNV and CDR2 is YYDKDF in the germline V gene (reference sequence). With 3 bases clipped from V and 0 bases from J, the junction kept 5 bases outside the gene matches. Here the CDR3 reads CATSRELANSYNEQFF. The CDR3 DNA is TGTGCCACCAGCAGGGAACTAGCGAACTCCTACAATGAGCAGTTCTTC.

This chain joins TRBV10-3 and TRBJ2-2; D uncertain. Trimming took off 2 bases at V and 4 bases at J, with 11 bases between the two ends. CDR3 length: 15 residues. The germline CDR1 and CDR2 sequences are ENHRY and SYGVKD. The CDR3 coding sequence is TGTGCCATCAGTGAGGCGCGAGGTGGCACCGGGGAGCTGTTTTTT. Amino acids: CAISEARGGTGELFF.

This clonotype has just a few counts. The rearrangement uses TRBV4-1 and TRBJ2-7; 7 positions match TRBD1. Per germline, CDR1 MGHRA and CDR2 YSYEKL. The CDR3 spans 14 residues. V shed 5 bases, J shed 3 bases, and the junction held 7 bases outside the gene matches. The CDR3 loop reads CASSAPGQFYEQYV. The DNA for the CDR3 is TGCGCCAGCAGCGCCCCGGGACAGTTCTACGAGCAGTACGTC.

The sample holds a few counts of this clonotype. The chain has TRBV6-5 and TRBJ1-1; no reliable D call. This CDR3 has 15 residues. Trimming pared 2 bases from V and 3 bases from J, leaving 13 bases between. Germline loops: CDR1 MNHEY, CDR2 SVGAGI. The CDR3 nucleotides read TGTGCCAGCAGTTACGACCCCCAATGGGACACTGAAGCTTTCTTT. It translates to CASSYDPQWDTEAFF.

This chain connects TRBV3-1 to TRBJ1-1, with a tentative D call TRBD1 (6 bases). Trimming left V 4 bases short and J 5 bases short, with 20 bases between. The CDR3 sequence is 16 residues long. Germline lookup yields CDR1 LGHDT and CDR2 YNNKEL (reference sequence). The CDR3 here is CASSLDLGGPGTEAFF. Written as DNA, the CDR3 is TGTGCCAGCAGCCTAGATCTTGGGGGCCCGGGGACTGAAGCTTTCTTT.

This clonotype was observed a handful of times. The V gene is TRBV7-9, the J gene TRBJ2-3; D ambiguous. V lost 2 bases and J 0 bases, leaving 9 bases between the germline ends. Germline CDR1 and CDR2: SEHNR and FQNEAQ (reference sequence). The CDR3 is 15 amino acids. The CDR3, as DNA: TGTGCCAGCAGCTTAAATCAACCTAGCACAGATACGCAGTATTTT. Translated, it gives CASSLNQPSTDTQYF.

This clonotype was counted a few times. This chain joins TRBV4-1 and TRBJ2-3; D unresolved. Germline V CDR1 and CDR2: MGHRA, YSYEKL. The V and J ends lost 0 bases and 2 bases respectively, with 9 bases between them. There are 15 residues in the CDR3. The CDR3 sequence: CASSQDQAITDTQYF. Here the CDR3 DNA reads TGCGCCAGCAGCCAAGATCAAGCGATCACAGATACGCAGTATTTT.

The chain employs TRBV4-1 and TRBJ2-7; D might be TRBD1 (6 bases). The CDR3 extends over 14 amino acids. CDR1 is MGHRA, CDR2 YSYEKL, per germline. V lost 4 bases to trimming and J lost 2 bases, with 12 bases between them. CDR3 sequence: CASSPQGSAYEQYV. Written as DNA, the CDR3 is TGCGCCAGCAGCCCACAGGGTTCCGCCTACGAGCAGTACGTC.

Here the CDR3 DNA reads TGTGCCAGCAGTTCGGGCACATCAATTTATGGCTACACCTTC. Translated: CASSSGTSIYGYTF. The chain links TRBV12-3 or TRBV12-4 to TRBJ1-2; unclear D gene. Trimming left V 4 bases short and J 5 bases short, with 14 bases between. The CDR3 has 14 amino acids.

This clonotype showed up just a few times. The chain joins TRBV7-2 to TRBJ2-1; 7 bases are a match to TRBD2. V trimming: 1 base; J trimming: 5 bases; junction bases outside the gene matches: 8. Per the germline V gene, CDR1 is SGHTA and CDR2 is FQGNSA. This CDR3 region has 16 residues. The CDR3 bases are TGTGCCAGCAGCTTAGGGGGACTAAAAAGGCACAATGAGCAGTTCTTC. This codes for CASSLGGLKRHNEQFF. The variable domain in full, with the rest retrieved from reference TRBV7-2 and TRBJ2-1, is GAGVSQSPSNKVTEKGKDVELRCDPISGHTALYWYRQSLGQGLEFLIYFQGNSAPDKSGLPSDRFSAERTGGSVSTLTIQRTQQEDSAVYLCASSLGGLKRHNEQFFGPGTRLTVL.

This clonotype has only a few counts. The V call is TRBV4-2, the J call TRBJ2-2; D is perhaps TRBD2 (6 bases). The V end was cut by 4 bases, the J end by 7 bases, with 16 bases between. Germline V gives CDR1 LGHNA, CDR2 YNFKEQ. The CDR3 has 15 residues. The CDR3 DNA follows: TGTGCCAGCAGCCCCACTAGCATTACCGGCGGGGAGCTGTTTTTT. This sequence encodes CASSPTSITGGELFF.

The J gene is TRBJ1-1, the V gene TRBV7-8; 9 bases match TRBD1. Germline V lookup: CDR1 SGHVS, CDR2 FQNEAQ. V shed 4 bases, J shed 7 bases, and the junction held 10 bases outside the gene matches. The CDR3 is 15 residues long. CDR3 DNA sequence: TGTGCCAGCAGCTACAACACCGGGACAGGGATTGAAGCTTTCTTT. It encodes CASSYNTGTGIEAFF.

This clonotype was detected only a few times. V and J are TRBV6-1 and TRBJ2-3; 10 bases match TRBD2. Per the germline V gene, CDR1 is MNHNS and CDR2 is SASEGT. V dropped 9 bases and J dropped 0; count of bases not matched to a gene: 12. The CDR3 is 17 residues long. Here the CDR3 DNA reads TGTGCCAGTCCAGGACTAGCGGAGCCAAGGAGCACAGATACGCAGTATTTT. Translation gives CASPGLAEPRSTDTQYF.

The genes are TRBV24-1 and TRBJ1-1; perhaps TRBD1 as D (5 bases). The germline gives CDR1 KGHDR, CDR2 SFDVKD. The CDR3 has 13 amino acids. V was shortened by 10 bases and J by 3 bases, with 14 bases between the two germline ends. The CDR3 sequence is CATRRGDHTEAFF. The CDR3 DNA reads TGTGCCACGAGAAGAGGGGACCACACTGAAGCTTTCTTT.

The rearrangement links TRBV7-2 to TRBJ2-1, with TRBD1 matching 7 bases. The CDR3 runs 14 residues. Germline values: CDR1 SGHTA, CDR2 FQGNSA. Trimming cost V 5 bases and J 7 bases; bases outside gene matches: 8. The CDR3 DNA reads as TGTGCCAGCAGCCAATCACCACAGGGGAATGAGCAGTTCTTC. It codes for CASSQSPQGNEQFF.

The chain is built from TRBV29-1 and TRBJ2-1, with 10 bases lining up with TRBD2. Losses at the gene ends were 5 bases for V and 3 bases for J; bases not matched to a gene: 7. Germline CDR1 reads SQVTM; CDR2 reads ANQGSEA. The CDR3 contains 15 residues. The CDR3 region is CSVRLAGDNYNEQFF. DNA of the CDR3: TGCAGCGTTCGGCTAGCGGGAGATAACTACAATGAGCAGTTCTTC.

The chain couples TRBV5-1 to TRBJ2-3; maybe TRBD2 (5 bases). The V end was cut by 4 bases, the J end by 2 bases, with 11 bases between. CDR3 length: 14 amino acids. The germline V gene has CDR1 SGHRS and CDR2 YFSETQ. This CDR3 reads CASSAAGDTDTQYF. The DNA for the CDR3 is TGCGCCAGCAGCGCAGCCGGGGACACAGATACGCAGTATTTT. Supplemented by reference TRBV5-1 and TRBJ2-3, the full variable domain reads KAGVTQTPRYLIKTRGQQVTLSCSPISGHRSVSWYQQTPGQGLQFLFEYFSETQRNKGNFPGRFSGRQFSNSRSEMNVSTLELGDSALYLCASSAAGDTDTQYFGPGTRLTVL.